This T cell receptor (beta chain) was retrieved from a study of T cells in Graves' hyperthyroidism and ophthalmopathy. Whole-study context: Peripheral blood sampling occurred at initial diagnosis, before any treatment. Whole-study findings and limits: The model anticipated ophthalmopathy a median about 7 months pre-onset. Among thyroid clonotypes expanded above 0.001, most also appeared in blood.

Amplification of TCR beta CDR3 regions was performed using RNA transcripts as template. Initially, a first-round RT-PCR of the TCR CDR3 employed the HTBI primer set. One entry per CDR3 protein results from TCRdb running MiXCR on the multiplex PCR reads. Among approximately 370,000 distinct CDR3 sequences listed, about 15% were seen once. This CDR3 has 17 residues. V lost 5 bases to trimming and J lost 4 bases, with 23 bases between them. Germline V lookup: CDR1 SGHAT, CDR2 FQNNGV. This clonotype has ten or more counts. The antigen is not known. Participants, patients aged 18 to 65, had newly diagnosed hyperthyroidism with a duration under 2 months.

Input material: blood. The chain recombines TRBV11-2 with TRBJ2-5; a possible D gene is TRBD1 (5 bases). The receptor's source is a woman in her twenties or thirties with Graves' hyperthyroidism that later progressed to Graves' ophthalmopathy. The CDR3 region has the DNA TGTGCCAGCAGCGCGTATCCCACAGGATCCCCAAGAGAGACCCAGTACTTC. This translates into CASSAYPTGSPRETQYF.